The clone carrying this T cell receptor beta chain occurred a few times. Its antigen is not identified. This record comes from a study of T cells in Graves' hyperthyroidism and ophthalmopathy. In patients aged 18 to 65, hyperthyroidism was newly diagnosed, with duration under 2 months. Trimming pared 0 bases from V and 2 bases from J, leaving 15 bases between. The CDR3 sequence is 17 residues long. Per the germline V gene, CDR1 is LGHDT and CDR2 is YNNKEL (reference sequence). Overall study findings and caveats: Among thyroid clonotypes expanded above 0.001, most also appeared in blood.

TCR beta CDR3 sequences were amplified from RNA transcripts. HTBI primers were the set used in a first-round RT-PCR of the TCR CDR3. TCRdb re-called the multiplex PCR reads with MiXCR, one entry per CDR3 protein. The sample shows under 450,000 distinct CDR3 sequences, 15% to 18% of them seen only once. The chain uses TRBV3-1 and TRBJ2-3, with D unclear. Material for sequencing was blood. The receptor was isolated from a young woman with Graves' hyperthyroidism. The DNA for the CDR3 is TGTGCCAGCAGCCAAGATCTGCTGCGGAGCTTCACAGATACGCAGTATTTT. This encodes CASSQDLLRSFTDTQYF.